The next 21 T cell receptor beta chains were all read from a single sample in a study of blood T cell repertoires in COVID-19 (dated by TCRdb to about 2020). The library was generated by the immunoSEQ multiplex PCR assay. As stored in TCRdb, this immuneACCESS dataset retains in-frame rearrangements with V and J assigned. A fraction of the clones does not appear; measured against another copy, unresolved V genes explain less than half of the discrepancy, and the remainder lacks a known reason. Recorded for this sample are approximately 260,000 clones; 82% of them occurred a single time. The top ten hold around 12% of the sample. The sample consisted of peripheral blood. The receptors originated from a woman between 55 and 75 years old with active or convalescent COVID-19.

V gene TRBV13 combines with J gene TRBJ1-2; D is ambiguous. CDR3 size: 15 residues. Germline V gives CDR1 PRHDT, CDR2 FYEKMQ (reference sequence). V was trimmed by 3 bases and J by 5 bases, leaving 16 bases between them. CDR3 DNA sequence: TGTGCCAGCAGCTTCGGAACGGGGTCGGGGTATGGCTACACCTTC. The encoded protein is CASSFGTGSGYGYTF. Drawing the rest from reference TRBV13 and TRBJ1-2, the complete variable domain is AAGVIQSPRHLIKEKRETATLKCYPIPRHDTVYWYQQGPGQDPQFLISFYEKMQSDKGSIPDRFSAQQFSDYHSELNMSSLELGDSALYFCASSFGTGSGYGYTFGSGTRLTVV.

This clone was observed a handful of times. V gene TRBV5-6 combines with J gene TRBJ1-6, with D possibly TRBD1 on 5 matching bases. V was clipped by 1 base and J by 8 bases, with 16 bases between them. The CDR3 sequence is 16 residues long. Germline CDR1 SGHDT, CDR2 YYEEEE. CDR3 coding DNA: TGTGCCAGCAGCTTGAGACTCACTGGGGGGGATTCACCCCTCCACTTT. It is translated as CASSLRLTGGDSPLHF.

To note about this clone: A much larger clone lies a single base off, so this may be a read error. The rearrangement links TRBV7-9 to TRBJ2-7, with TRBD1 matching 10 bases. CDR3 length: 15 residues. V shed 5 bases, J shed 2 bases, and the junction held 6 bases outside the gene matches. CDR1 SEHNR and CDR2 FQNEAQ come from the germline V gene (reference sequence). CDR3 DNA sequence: TGTGCCAGCAGCCCCCGGACAGGGGGTACCTACGAGCAGTACTTC. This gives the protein CASSPRTGGTYEQYF.

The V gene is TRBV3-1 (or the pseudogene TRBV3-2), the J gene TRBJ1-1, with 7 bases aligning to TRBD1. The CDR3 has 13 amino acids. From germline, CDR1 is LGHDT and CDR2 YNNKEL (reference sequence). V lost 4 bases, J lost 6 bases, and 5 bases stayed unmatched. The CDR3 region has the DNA TGTGCCAGCAGCCCCCTGACAGGGTCTGAAGCTTTCTTT. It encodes CASSPLTGSEAFF.

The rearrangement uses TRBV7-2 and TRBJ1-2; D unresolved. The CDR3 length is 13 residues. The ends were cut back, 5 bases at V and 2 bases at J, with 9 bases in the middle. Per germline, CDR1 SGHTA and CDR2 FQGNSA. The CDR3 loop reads CASSPPGNYGYTF. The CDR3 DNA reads TGTGCCAGCAGCCCCCCGGGGAACTATGGCTACACCTTC.

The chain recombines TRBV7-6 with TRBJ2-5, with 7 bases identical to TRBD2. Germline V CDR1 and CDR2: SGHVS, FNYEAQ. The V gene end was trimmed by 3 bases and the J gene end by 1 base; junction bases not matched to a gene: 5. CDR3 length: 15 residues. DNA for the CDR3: TGTGCCAGCAGCTTCCTCGGGGGGACCCAAGAGACCCAGTACTTC. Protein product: CASSFLGGTQETQYF.

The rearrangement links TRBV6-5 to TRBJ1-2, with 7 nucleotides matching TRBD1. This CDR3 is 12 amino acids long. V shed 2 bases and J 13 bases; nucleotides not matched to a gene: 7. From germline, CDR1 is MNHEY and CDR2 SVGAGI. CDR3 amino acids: CASSYPGGPRTF. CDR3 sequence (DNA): TGTGCCAGCAGTTACCCAGGGGGGCCTCGCACCTTC.

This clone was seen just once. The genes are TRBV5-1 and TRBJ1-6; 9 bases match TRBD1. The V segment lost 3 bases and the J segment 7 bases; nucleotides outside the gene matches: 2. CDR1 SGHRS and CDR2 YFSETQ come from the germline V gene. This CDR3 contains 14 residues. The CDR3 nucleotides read TGCGCCAGCAGCTGGGACAGGGCGAATTCACCCCTCCACTTT. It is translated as CASSWDRANSPLHF.

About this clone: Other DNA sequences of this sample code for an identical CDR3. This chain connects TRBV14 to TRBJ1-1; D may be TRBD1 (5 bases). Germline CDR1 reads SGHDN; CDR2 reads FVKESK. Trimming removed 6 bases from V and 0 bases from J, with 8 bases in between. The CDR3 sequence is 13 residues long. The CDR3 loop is CASSRQMNTEAFF. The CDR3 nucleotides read TGTGCCAGCAGTCGACAGATGAACACTGAAGCTTTCTTT.

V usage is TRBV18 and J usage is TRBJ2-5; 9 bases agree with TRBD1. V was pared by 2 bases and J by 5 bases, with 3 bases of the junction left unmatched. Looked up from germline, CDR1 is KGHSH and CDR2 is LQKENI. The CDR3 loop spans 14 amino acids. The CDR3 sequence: CASSPGGQGETQYF. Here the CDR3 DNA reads TGTGCCAGCTCACCAGGTGGACAGGGGGAGACCCAGTACTTC. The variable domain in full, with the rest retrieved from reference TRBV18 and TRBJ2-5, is NAGVMQNPRHLVRRRGQEARLRCSPMKGHSHVYWYRQLPEEGLKFMVYLQKENIIDESGMPKERFSAEFPKEGPSILRIQQVVRGDSAAYFCASSPGGQGETQYFGPGTRLLVL.

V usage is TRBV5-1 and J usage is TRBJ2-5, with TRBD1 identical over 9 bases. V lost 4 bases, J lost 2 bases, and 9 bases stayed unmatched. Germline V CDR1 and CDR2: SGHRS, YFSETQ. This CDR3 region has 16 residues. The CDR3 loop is CASSRDPGQGQETQYF. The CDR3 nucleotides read TGCGCCAGCAGCCGAGACCCGGGACAGGGACAAGAGACCCAGTACTTC.

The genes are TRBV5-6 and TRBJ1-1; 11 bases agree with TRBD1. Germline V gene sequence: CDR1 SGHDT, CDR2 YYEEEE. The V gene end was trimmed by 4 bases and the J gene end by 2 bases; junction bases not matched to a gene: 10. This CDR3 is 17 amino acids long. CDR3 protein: CASSPTGTGGVNTEAFF. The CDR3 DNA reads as TGTGCCAGCAGCCCCACCGGGACAGGGGGGGTTAACACTGAAGCTTTCTTT. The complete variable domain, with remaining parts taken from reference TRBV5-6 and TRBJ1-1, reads DAGVTQSPTHLIKTRGQQVTLRCSPKSGHDTVSWYQQALGQGPQFIFQYYEEEERQRGNFPDRFSGHQFPNYSSELNVNALLLGDSALYLCASSPTGTGGVNTEAFFGQGTRLTVV.

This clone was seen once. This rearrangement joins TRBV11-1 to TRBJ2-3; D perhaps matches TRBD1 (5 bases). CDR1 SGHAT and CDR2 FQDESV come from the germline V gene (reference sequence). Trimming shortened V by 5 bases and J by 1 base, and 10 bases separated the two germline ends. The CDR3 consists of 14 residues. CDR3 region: CASSTEGGTDTQYF. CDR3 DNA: TGTGCCAGCAGCACAGAAGGGGGCACAGATACGCAGTATTTT.

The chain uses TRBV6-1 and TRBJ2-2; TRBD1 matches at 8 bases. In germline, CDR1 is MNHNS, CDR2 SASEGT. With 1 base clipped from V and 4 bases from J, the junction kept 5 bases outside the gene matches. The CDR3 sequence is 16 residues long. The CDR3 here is CASSEVTGVGTGELFF. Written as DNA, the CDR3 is TGTGCCAGCAGTGAAGTGACAGGGGTGGGCACCGGGGAGCTGTTTTTT.

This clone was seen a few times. In nucleotides, the CDR3 is TGTGCCAGCAAGTTAGACCCGCGGGACAGGGTTGGCTACACCTTC. Protein sequence: CASKLDPRDRVGYTF. The chain joins TRBV6-5 to TRBJ1-2; TRBD1 agrees at 9 bases. CDR1 and CDR2 from the germline V gene are MNHEY and SVGAGI. This CDR3 has 15 residues. The V and J ends lost 7 bases and 7 bases, in that order; junction bases with no gene match: 13.

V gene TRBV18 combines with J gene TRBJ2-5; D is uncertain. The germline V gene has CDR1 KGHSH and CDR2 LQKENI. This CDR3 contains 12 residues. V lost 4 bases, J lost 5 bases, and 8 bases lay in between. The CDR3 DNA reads TGTGCCAGCTCACGGCTCGGGGAGACCCAGTACTTC. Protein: CASSRLGETQYF.

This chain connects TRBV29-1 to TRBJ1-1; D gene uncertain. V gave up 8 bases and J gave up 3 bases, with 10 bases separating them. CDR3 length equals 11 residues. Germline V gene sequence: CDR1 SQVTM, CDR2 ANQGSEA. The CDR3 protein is CSTRGYTEAFF. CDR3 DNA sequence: TGCAGCACCCGCGGGTACACTGAAGCTTTCTTT. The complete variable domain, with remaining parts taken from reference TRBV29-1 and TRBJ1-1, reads SAVISQKPSRDICQRGTSLTIQCQVDSQVTMMFWYRQQPGQSLTLIATANQGSEATYESGFVIDKFPISRPNLTFSTLTVSNMSPEDSSIYLCSTRGYTEAFFGQGTRLTVV.

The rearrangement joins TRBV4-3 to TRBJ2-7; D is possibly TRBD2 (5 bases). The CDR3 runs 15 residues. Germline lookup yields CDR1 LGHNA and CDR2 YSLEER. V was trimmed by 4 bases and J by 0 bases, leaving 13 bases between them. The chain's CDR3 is CASSLQRLSSYEQYF. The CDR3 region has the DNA TGCGCCAGCAGCCTTCAGAGACTATCCTCCTACGAGCAGTACTTC.

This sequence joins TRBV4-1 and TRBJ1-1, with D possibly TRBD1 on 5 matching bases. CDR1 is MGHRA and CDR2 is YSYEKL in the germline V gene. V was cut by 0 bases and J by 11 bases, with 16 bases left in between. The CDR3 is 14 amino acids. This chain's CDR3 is CASSQDQEGREAFF. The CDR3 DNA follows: TGCGCCAGCAGCCAAGATCAGGAGGGACGAGAGGCTTTCTTT.

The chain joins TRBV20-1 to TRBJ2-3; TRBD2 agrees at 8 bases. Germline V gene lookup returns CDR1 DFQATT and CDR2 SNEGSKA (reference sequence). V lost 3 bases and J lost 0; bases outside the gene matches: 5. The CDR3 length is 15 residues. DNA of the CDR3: TGCAGTGCTAGTCGGGCTAGCGGGAGCACAGATACGCAGTATTTT. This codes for CSASRASGSTDTQYF.

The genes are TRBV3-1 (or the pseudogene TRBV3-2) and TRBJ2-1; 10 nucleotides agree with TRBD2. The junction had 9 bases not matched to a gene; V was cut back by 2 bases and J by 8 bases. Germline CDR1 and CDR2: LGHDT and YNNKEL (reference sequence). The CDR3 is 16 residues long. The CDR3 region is CASSQKTSGPGDEQFF. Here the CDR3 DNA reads TGTGCCAGCAGCCAAAAGACTAGCGGGCCTGGCGATGAGCAGTTCTTC.